The 21 T cell receptor beta chains presented below share a single source sample, sequenced in a study of shared clonotypes between healthy human individuals (dated by TCRdb to 2020 to 2021). Preparation of the library involved the immunoSEQ multiplex PCR assay. Not all clones reach the TCRdb copy of this immuneACCESS table, which keeps in-frame sequences only. Checked studies attribute under half of the gap to unresolved V genes and leave the rest unexplained. A total of about a million clones appear in this sample, approximately 80% of them only once. Roughly 0.9% of the sample is taken by the ten largest. The sequencing sample was made of memory CD4+ T cells from PBMCs. Explained via the paper, the cell subset or site label denotes: CD45RA-negative fraction. The receptor source for this set is a young man in good health. Some clones in this sample may be carry-over from other donors' samples.

In the case of this clone: The identical CDR3 is also encoded by other nucleotide sequences in the sample. The chain has TRBV5-6 and TRBJ1-1; 8 nucleotides align to TRBD1. The CDR3 covers 16 residues. The V gene's germline CDR1 is SGHDT and CDR2 YYEEEE. The V gene end was trimmed by 2 bases and the J gene end by 1 base; junction bases not matched to a gene: 7. The CDR3 nucleotides read TGTGCCAGCAGCTTAGGGGGTGGGACAGGGAACACTGAAGCTTTCTTT. As protein: CASSLGGGTGNTEAFF.

In this sample, this clone turned up once. The chain is built from TRBV5-4 and TRBJ2-1; 7 nucleotides match TRBD2. The junction had 7 bases not matched to a gene; V was cut back by 0 bases and J by 4 bases. The CDR3 runs to 16 residues. The V gene's germline CDR1 is SGHNT and CDR2 YYREEE (reference sequence). In DNA form, the CDR3 reads TGTGCCAGCAGCTTGGTTGGTCGGGAGGATTACAATGAGCAGTTCTTC. Residues: CASSLVGREDYNEQFF.

The chain combines TRBV19 with TRBJ2-1; 11 nucleotides agree with TRBD2. Per germline, CDR1 LNHDA and CDR2 SQIVND (reference sequence). There are 15 residues in the CDR3. The ends lost 5 bases at V and 7 bases at J; junction bases unmatched: 7. The CDR3 coding sequence is TGTGCCAGTAGTGCACTAGCGGGGGCACCTAATGAGCAGTTCTTC. This encodes CASSALAGAPNEQFF.

About this clone itself: Distinct nucleotide sequences in the sample also encode this CDR3. This chain links TRBV10-3 with TRBJ2-7; D is undetermined. The CDR3 covers 13 residues. The germline gives CDR1 ENHRY, CDR2 SYGVKD. V lost 0 bases to trimming and J lost 4 bases, with 7 bases between them. CDR3 nucleotides: TGTGCCATCAGTGAGTCGGCGGCTTACGAGCAGTACTTC. Translating gives CAISESAAYEQYF.

The J gene is TRBJ1-2, the V gene TRBV19; no definite D call. Germline assignment: CDR1 LNHDA and CDR2 SQIVND (reference sequence). There are 14 residues in the CDR3. V was shortened by 6 bases and J by 5 bases, with 16 bases between the two germline ends. DNA of the CDR3: TGTGCCAGTAGCCCTACGGGTACATTTTATGGCTACACCTTC. The encoded protein is CASSPTGTFYGYTF.

The V gene is TRBV10-2, the J gene TRBJ2-1; D is ambiguous. Trimming took off 2 bases at V and 4 bases at J, with 12 bases between the two ends. This CDR3 comprises 15 residues. Per the germline V gene, CDR1 is WSHSY and CDR2 is SAAADI. In DNA form, the CDR3 reads TGCGCCAGCAGTGAGGTCACAGCCGGGTACAATGAGCAGTTCTTC. Its protein product is CASSEVTAGYNEQFF.

At least ten counts were recorded for this clone. The V call is TRBV4-3, the J call TRBJ1-2; no definite D call. The CDR3 runs 17 residues. Trimming removed 0 bases from V and 4 bases from J, with 18 bases in between. The V gene's germline CDR1 is LGHNA and CDR2 YSLEER. The CDR3 reads CASSQDTMAGAFYGYTF. The DNA of the CDR3 is TGCGCCAGCAGCCAAGATACAATGGCAGGAGCCTTCTATGGCTACACCTTC.

Details on this clone: This may be a read error, as it is one base from a much larger clone. The chain joins TRBV7-9 to TRBJ2-2; 8 bases align to TRBD2. V was clipped by 6 bases and J by 3 bases; unmatched bases: 9. Germline loops: CDR1 SEHNR, CDR2 FQNEAQ (reference sequence). The CDR3 loop spans 16 amino acids. The CDR3 is CASRHWGLGYTGELFF. DNA of the CDR3: TGTGCCAGCAGACACTGGGGACTAGGGTACACCGGGGAGCTGTTTTTT.

This clone occurred a few times. V usage is TRBV7-8 and J usage is TRBJ2-5; D not certain. V was clipped by 1 base and J by 4 bases, with 19 bases between them. The V gene's germline CDR1 is SGHVS and CDR2 FQNEAQ. The CDR3 runs to 17 residues. The DNA of the CDR3 is TGTGCCAGCAGCTTAGTTCCTTCCAGCCCCTTCGGAGAGACCCAGTACTTC. Protein: CASSLVPSSPFGETQYF.

This rearrangement joins TRBV4-3 to TRBJ2-3, with TRBD2 matching over 10 bases. With V trimmed by 0 bases and J by 1 base, 16 bases remained unmatched. The CDR3 sequence is 21 residues long. Germline V gene lookup returns CDR1 LGHNA and CDR2 YSLEER. CDR3 in DNA: TGCGCCAGCAGCCAAGATGTATCACTAGCGGGAATGGTTAAAGGCACAGATACGCAGTATTTT. Translating it yields CASSQDVSLAGMVKGTDTQYF.

This clone has just one count. The chain carries TRBV7-8 and TRBJ1-3; weak D call: TRBD1 (5 bases). This CDR3 has 12 residues. Per germline, CDR1 SGHVS and CDR2 FQNEAQ. V was trimmed by 5 bases and J by 5 bases, leaving 7 bases between them. The CDR3 DNA reads as TGTGCCAGCAGCGGGGCCAGAAACACCATATATTTT. It yields the protein CASSGARNTIYF.

This clone was seen only a few times. CDR3 sequence: CATSKKGDYGYTF. The CDR3 nucleotides read TGTGCCACTTCAAAGAAAGGGGACTATGGCTACACCTTC. This rearrangement joins TRBV10-3 to TRBJ1-2; the D gene is possibly TRBD1 (5 bases). The CDR3 sequence is 13 residues long. V was trimmed by 10 bases and J by 3 bases, leaving 15 bases between them. Germline CDR1 reads ENHRY; CDR2 reads SYGVKD.

The chain uses TRBV9 and TRBJ2-7, with a tentative D call TRBD2 (6 bases). The CDR3 runs 13 residues. V gave up 2 bases and J gave up 6 bases, with 12 bases separating them. CDR1 is SGDLS, CDR2 YYNGEE, per germline. The CDR3 nucleotides are TGTGCCAGCAGCGTGGAGGAGGGCCGCGAGCAGTACTTC. As protein: CASSVEEGREQYF.

The gene calls are TRBV19 and TRBJ2-4, with D perhaps given as TRBD1 or TRBD2 (5 bases each). This CDR3 is 13 amino acids long. CDR1 LNHDA and CDR2 SQIVND come from the germline V gene (reference sequence). Deletions cut 7 bases from V and 5 bases from J, with 12 bases between. CDR3 loop: CASKFRDENIQYF. The CDR3 nucleotides are TGTGCCAGTAAGTTCCGGGACGAAAACATTCAGTACTTC.

The CDR3 DNA sequence: TGTGCCAGCAGCGTAAAAGGAGGACTCAATGAGCAGTTCTTC. Translation: CASSVKGGLNEQFF. V usage is TRBV9 and J usage is TRBJ2-1; a possible D gene is TRBD2 (5 bases). The CDR3 is 14 residues long. Germline CDR1 reads SGDLS; CDR2 reads YYNGEE. The V end lost 1 base, the J end lost 6 bases, and 11 bases lay between the germline ends.

This clone was seen a few times. The chain is built from TRBV19 and TRBJ1-1; no clear D gene. Germline CDR1 LNHDA, CDR2 SQIVND (reference sequence). CDR3 length: 12 residues. V dropped 6 bases and J dropped 3 bases, with 8 bases sitting between them. In nucleotides, the CDR3 is TGTGCCAGTAGCGGCCAGCACACTGAAGCTTTCTTT. It codes for CASSGQHTEAFF.

The CDR3 loop reads CASSSTPTSYNEQFF. The DNA of the CDR3 is TGTGCCAGCAGCTCGACGCCGACGTCCTACAATGAGCAGTTCTTC. The chain couples TRBV5-5 to TRBJ2-1; D is undetermined. Per germline, CDR1 SGHKS and CDR2 YYEKEE (reference sequence). The CDR3 contains 15 residues. The V and J ends lost 3 bases and 1 base respectively, with 11 bases between them.

V and J are TRBV28 and TRBJ1-1; D call uncertain. The CDR3 is 12 amino acids. Germline V gene lookup returns CDR1 MDHEN and CDR2 SYDVKM. The V end was cut by 8 bases, the J end by 3 bases, with 10 bases between. CDR3 in DNA: TGTGCCAGCGCTCGGGCCGACACTGAAGCTTTCTTT. As protein: CASARADTEAFF.

V usage is TRBV7-6 and J usage is TRBJ2-3; 7 bases line up with TRBD2. Trimming took 5 bases from V and 3 from J; bases not matched to a gene: 11. The CDR3 covers 16 residues. The germline CDR1 and CDR2 sequences are SGHVS and FNYEAQ. The CDR3 spells CASSPRSGGGTDTQYF. The CDR3 DNA is TGTGCCAGCAGCCCCAGAAGTGGGGGGGGTACAGATACGCAGTATTTT.

This clone was seen a single time. The rearrangement uses TRBV19 and TRBJ2-5, with TRBD1 identical over 10 bases. The germline CDR1 and CDR2 sequences are LNHDA and SQIVND (reference sequence). After removal of 2 bases from V and 5 bases from J, the junction contained 5 bases not matched to a gene. The CDR3 sequence is 15 residues long. CDR3 DNA sequence: TGTGCCAGTAGTATAACCGGGGGACAGGGGGAGACCCAGTACTTC. Its translation: CASSITGGQGETQYF.

The gene calls are TRBV12-1 and TRBJ1-1. TRBV12-1 is shown as a pseudogene. The CDR3 consists of 14 residues. CDR3 residues: CASSLTWENTEAFF. CDR3 coding DNA: TGTGCCAGCAGCTTGACCTGGGAGAACACTGAAGCTTTCTTT.